A selection of T cell receptor beta chains follows, all from one sample in a study of shared clonotypes between healthy human individuals. Method: immunoSEQ multiplex PCR; TCRdb's copy keeps in-frame clones and lacks some. The table lists about 700,000 clones, about 91% of them singletons. The specimen sequenced was naive CD8+ T cells sorted from blood. These receptors were obtained from a man aged 30 to 39 in good health. Both conserved end residues are part of each CDR3. A D gene is named only where the DNA matches it firmly. Only part of the rows carry a size: once, few, many, or a class if the clone is expanded.

V gene	J gene	clone size	D gene	CDR3 protein	CDR3 DNA
TRBV27	TRBJ2-4	.	.	CASSLRRLDPSKNIQYF	TGTGCCAGCAGTTTAAGGAGACTAGACCCCTCAAAAAACATTCAGTACTTC
TRBV15	TRBJ2-7	once	.	CATSRDSPYEQYF	TGTGCCACCAGCAGAGACAGCCCCTACGAGCAGTACTTC
TRBV6-5	TRBJ2-3	.	.	CASSYGMYTDTQYF	TGTGCCAGCAGTTACGGGATGTACACAGATACGCAGTATTTT
TRBV6-5	TRBJ2-5	.	TRBD2	CASRRSREGEETQYF	TGTGCCAGCAGGAGGTCGAGGGAGGGTGAGGAGACCCAGTACTTC
TRBV7-9	TRBJ2-1	.	.	CASSPNREFYNEQFF	TGTGCCAGCAGCCCAAACAGGGAATTCTACAATGAGCAGTTCTTC
TRBV27	TRBJ2-7	.	TRBD2	CASSFRPGLVGEQYF	TGTGCCAGCAGTTTCCGGCCGGGACTAGTGGGGGAGCAGTACTTC
TRBV11-2	TRBJ1-2	.	.	CASSLGAGGYTF	TGTGCCAGCAGCTTGGGTGCGGGGGGCTACACCTTC
TRBV25-1	TRBJ2-1	.	.	CASSESPAAGKGRNEQFF	TGTGCCAGCAGTGAATCCCCAGCGGCAGGGAAAGGTAGAAATGAGCAGTTCTTC
TRBV28	TRBJ2-2	.	TRBD2	CASSSIWTSGRGTGTGELFF	TGTGCCAGCAGTTCTATATGGACTAGCGGGAGGGGGACGGGGACCGGGGAGCTGTTTTTT
TRBV7-9	TRBJ2-1	.	TRBD1	CASSPGTVSLQDNEQFF	TGTGCCAGCAGCCCGGGGACAGTATCTCTGCAGGACAATGAGCAGTTCTTC
TRBV7-9	TRBJ2-7	.	.	CASSPSTSYEQYF	TGTGCCAGCAGCCCCAGTACCTCCTACGAGCAGTACTTC
TRBV28	TRBJ1-5	.	.	CASSLEGYSNQPQHF	TGTGCCAGCAGTTTGGAGGGGTATAGCAATCAGCCCCAGCATTTT
TRBV29-1	TRBJ2-7	.	TRBD1	CSVDPGGSYEQYF	TGCAGCGTTGACCCAGGGGGCAGCTACGAGCAGTACTTC
TRBV27	TRBJ2-1	once	TRBD2	CASSLSSGSRNEQFF	TGTGCCAGCAGTTTGAGTAGCGGGAGCCGCAATGAGCAGTTCTTC
TRBV7-9	TRBJ2-7	many	.	CASSFSAEQYF	TGTGCCAGCAGCTTCTCTGCAGAGCAGTACTTC
TRBV7-9	TRBJ2-5	.	TRBD2	CASSLGASGRRGQETQYF	TGTGCCAGCAGCTTAGGGGCTAGCGGGAGAAGGGGCCAAGAGACCCAGTACTTC
TRBV28	TRBJ2-1	.	.	CASSPWPPREQFF	TGTGCCAGCAGCCCGTGGCCGCCAAGGGAGCAGTTCTTC
TRBV11-2	TRBJ2-5	.	.	CASSSPQGLTNIAETQYF	TGTGCCAGCAGCTCCCCCCAAGGGTTGACCAATATAGCGGAGACCCAGTACTTC
TRBV5-1	TRBJ1-3	.	.	CASSLEDGLSGNTIYF	TGCGCCAGCAGCTTGGAGGATGGGCTCTCTGGAAACACCATATATTTT
TRBV9	TRBJ2-5	.	TRBD1	CASSVEGQALETQYF	TGTGCCAGCAGCGTTGAGGGACAGGCATTAGAGACCCAGTACTTC
TRBV14	TRBJ2-1	few	.	CASSREGDYNEQFF	TGTGCCAGCAGCCGTGAGGGGGACTACAATGAGCAGTTCTTC
TRBV10-3	TRBJ2-5	.	TRBD1	CASRDSLLETQYF	TGTGCCTCCCGGGACAGTCTGTTGGAGACCCAGTACTTC
TRBV5-1	TRBJ2-7	.	.	CASSLDGGLIYEQYF	TGCGCCAGCAGCTTGGATGGAGGGTTGATTTACGAGCAGTACTTC